The clone carrying this T cell receptor beta chain was observed once. This entry belongs to a study of OX40 agonist ivuxolimab in advanced cancers. Study-level background: Patients undergoing dose escalation presented with hepatocellular carcinoma, melanoma, renal cell or head and neck cancer. Antecedent anti-PD-1, anti-PD-L1 or anti-CTLA-4 therapy was permissible, with about 39% having received some.

Sequenced by immunoSEQ multiplex PCR; TCRdb stores in-frame clones only, minus some. The data hold approximately 12,000 clones, with about 68% observed a single time. Germline V gene data show CDR1 as LNHDA and CDR2 as SQIVND (reference sequence). This CDR3 spans 13 amino acids. The V gene lost 7 bases and the J gene lost 11 bases, with 17 bases spanning the gap. This material consisted of CD4+ or CD8+ T cells sorted from blood, taken in a trial of the OX40 agonist ivuxolimab. V gene TRBV19 combines with J gene TRBJ1-4; D not resolved. The receptor was derived from an adult with an advanced solid tumor such as melanoma, head and neck, liver or kidney cancer. The DNA for the CDR3 is TGTGCCAGTATTACCACTGACTCTCGGAAACTGTTTTTT. Translating gives CASITTDSRKLFF.